A single sample is the source of the 8 T cell receptor beta chains below, sequenced in a study of T cell clonality in common variable immunodeficiency. Produced via immunoSEQ multiplex PCR; TCRdb's table is partial and in-frame only. The data show fewer than 75,000 clones, none appearing only once, with roughly 1.5% held by the ten largest. The sequencing sample was made of peripheral blood mononuclear cells. The receptors were sampled from a person between 18 and 75 years old in good health.

This clone was observed a handful of times. The CDR3 goes on 3 residues after the read ends, and that part is filled in from the germline J gene. The chain employs TRBV6-4 and TRBJ1-1; D gene uncertain. Germline V gene data show CDR1 as MRHNA and CDR2 as SNTAGT. V lost 3 bases and J 1 base, leaving 6 bases between the germline ends. CDR3 length equals 13 residues. CDR3 in amino acids: CASSERGNTEAFF. The CDR3 bases that were read are TGTGCCAGCAGTGAGCGGGGGAACACTGAA.

This clone was detected only a few times. CDR3 DNA (partial): TGTGCCAGCAGCCTCGAGCGGGAGGGACTAAAGACC. Encoded protein: CASSLEREGLKT. The entire CDR3 is CASSLEREGLKTQYF. The V call is TRBV7-9, the J call TRBJ2-5, with 10 bases matching TRBD2. The CDR3 goes on 3 residues after the read ends, and that part is filled in from the germline J gene. Trimming at V came to 5 bases and at J to 6 bases, leaving 9 bases not matched to a gene. CDR1 is SEHNR, CDR2 FQNEAQ, per germline (reference sequence). The CDR3 sequence is 15 residues long.

This clone has a count of ten or more. The read gets to within 3 residues of the CDR3 end, and the germline J gene fills in the rest. The V and J genes are TRBV7-3 and TRBJ1-1; 8 bases are a match to TRBD1. The germline V gene has CDR1 SGHTA and CDR2 FQGTGA. J was trimmed by 1 base and V by 3 bases; bases with no gene match: 4. The CDR3 loop spans 15 amino acids. CDR3 bases read: TGTGCCAGCAGCTTGGCAGGACAGGGGAACACTGAA. The encoded protein is CASSLAGQGNTE. The full CDR3 sequence reads CASSLAGQGNTEAFF.

A note on this clone: The read terminates 3 residues ahead of where the CDR3 ends, so the germline J gene completes it. V gene TRBV7-3 combines with J gene TRBJ1-1; the D is unclear. The CDR3 loop spans 13 amino acids. Germline CDR1 is SGHTA and CDR2 is FQGTGA. The sequenced CDR3 bases are TGTGCCAGCAGCTTAACGAACGAACAGACC. Translating it yields CASSLTNEQT. The entire CDR3 protein is CASSLTNEQTAFF.

Many counts were recorded for this clone. The read ends 3 residues shy of where the CDR3 ends; the end is completed using the germline J gene. The chain has TRBV13 and TRBJ2-3; D gene uncertain. The germline CDR1 and CDR2 sequences are PRHDT and FYEKMQ (reference sequence). The CDR3 covers 14 residues. V lost 4 bases and J lost 3, with 11 bases in between. The part of the CDR3 DNA that was read is TGTGCCAGCAGCTATTCGGTCGGGACAGATACG. It is translated as CASSYSVGTDT. The whole CDR3 region reads CASSYSVGTDTQYF.

This clone appeared many times. CDR3 bases read: TGTGCCAGCAGTTATGAGCGGGGGGAGGATGAG. It encodes CASSYERGEDE. The whole CDR3 sequence reads CASSYERGEDEQFF. The chain joins TRBV6-2 or TRBV6-3 to TRBJ2-1, with 9 bases fitting TRBD2. From the germline J gene comes the end of the CDR3, since the read stops 3 residues before it. Germline CDR1 reads MNHEY; CDR2 reads SVGEGT. The CDR3 extends over 14 amino acids. J gave up 8 bases and V 3 bases, and 5 bases lay outside the gene matches.

This clone was observed at least ten times. The read ends 3 residues before the CDR3 terminus; that terminus is restored from the germline J gene. Other DNA sequences in the sample encode the same CDR3. V and J are TRBV10-3 and TRBJ1-2; D might be TRBD1 (5 bases). Germline V gene sequence: CDR1 ENHRY, CDR2 SYGVKD. The CDR3 has 17 residues. V was shortened by 0 bases and J by 1 base, with 15 bases between the two germline ends. CDR3: CAISESALGRGNYGYTF. CDR3 DNA, as far as it was read: TGTGCCATCAGTGAGTCGGCTCTTGGAAGGGGTAACTATGGC.

This clone was counted at least ten times. The read ends 3 residues before the CDR3 terminus; that terminus is restored from the germline J gene. This chain joins TRBV11-2 and TRBJ1-6, with D possibly matching TRBD1 (6 bases). Trimming left V 5 bases short and J 7 bases short, with 15 bases between. The V gene's germline CDR1 is SGHAT and CDR2 FQNNGV. CDR3 size: 15 residues. This CDR3 is CASSMGAQPNSPLHF. The DNA read from the CDR3 is TGTGCCAGCAGCATGGGGGCACAACCCAATTCACCC.